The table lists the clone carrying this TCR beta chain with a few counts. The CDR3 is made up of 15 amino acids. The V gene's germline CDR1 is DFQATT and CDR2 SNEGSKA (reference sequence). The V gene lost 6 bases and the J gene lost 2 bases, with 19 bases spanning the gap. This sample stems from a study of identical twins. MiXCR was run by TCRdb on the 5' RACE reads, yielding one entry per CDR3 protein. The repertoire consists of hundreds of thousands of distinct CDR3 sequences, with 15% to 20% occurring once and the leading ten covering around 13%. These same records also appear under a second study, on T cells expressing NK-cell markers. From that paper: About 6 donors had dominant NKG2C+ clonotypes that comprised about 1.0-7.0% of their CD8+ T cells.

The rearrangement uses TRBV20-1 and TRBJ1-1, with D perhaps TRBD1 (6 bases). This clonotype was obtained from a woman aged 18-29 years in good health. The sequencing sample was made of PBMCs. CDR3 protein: CSAPNPRGDNTEAFF. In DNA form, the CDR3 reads TGCAGTGCCCCGAACCCGAGGGGGGACAACACTGAAGCTTTCTTT.